This record concerns one T cell receptor beta chain sequence. Generated by immunoSEQ multiplex PCR, the TCRdb table keeps only in-frame clones and is missing some. The sample carries 10,000 or so clones, about 75% recorded once. This sample was taken from a study of T cell clonotyping in hematopoietic cell transplantation. CDR1 and CDR2 from the germline V gene are MGHRA and YSYEKL. V was shortened by 3 bases and J by 2 bases, with 23 bases between the two germline ends. This CDR3 region has 19 residues. Recipient blood drawn about 28 days pretransplant and days 30, 100, 180 after. Material: peripheral blood mononuclear cells, obtained 180 days after allogeneic stem cell transplant. The chain carries TRBV4-1 and TRBJ2-1, with D maybe TRBD2 (6 bases). The origin of this receptor is a female patient aged 50 to 65 who had an allogeneic stem cell transplant from a related donor, so the T cells may come from the graft donor. Some clones in this sample may be carry-over from other donors' samples. The CDR3 loop is CASSHQMGRGEEPYNEQFF. In DNA form, the CDR3 reads TGCGCCAGCAGCCACCAAATGGGGCGGGGCGAGGAGCCCTACAATGAGCAGTTCTTC.